This entry describes one T cell receptor (beta chain). What it binds is not known. The sample comes from a study of T cell responses to AZD1222 COVID-19 vaccine. Whole-study results and caveats: Nearly half of the spike-specific TCRs reportedly recognize variant regions that carry no mutations.

Produced via immunoSEQ multiplex PCR; TCRdb's table is partial and in-frame only. The sample carries approximately 200,000 clones, approximately 93% recorded once. Germline-derived CDR1 and CDR2 are LGHDT and YNNKEL (reference sequence). V gave up 6 bases and J gave up 5 bases; unmatched junction bases: 10. The CDR3 is made up of 15 amino acids. This TCR derives from an adult who received the AZD1222 COVID-19 vaccine. The rearrangement uses TRBV3-1 (or the pseudogene TRBV3-2) and TRBJ1-2; 9 bases align to TRBD1. Here the sequenced sample was peripheral blood, taken 28 days after the second AZD1222 dose. CDR3 DNA: TGTGCCAGCAGGGGGACAGGGCCCTCGTGGTATGGCTACACCTTC. It yields the protein CASRGTGPSWYGYTF.